This TCR beta chain was observed in a study of T cells after posttransplantation cyclophosphamide. Whole-study findings and limits: Recipient CMV seropositivity and CMV reactivation strongly tracked TRB clonality. TRB overlap between skin or GI tissue T cells and blood was limited. Later post-transplant blood repertoires were often dominated by donor CD8+ memory clones.

This clone came up many times. The antigen remains undetermined. Measured with immunoSEQ multiplex PCR; TCRdb has only the in-frame clones, and not every one. The specimen has tens of thousands of clones, none found just once. On the day of bone marrow donation, the related graft donor provided peripheral blood. Germline-derived CDR1 and CDR2 are LNHDA and SQIVND (reference sequence). Trimming shortened V by 7 bases and J by 8 bases, and 8 bases separated the two germline ends. This CDR3 spans 10 amino acids. This chain connects TRBV19 to TRBJ1-2; a weak D match, TRBD1 (5 bases). The receptor comes from a man between 40 and 49 years old in good health, CMV-negative, and a related stem cell transplant donor. Input material: PBMCs. The CDR3 region is CASTGCGYTF. CDR3 nucleotide sequence: TGTGCCAGTACAGGGTGCGGCTACACCTTC.